The 21 T cell receptor beta chains in this list originate from one sample, sequenced in a study of T-cell reconstitution after alpha-beta-depleted transplantation in children. As it was prepared, the TCRbeta library received unique molecular identifiers. One entry per CDR3 protein, called by TCRdb with MiXCR from the PCR reads. The sample yields about 490,000 distinct CDR3 sequences, roughly a tenth seen once. Sequenced here: PBMCs, sampled before TCRalphabeta/CD19-depleted stem cell transplant. Receptors originate from a child under 10 years old with inherited bone marrow failure, due to receive a stem cell transplant.

There are many counts of this clonotype. V is TRBV7-8 and J is TRBJ2-1, with D possibly being TRBD2 (6 bases). Germline values: CDR1 SGHVS, CDR2 FQNEAQ. V dropped 5 bases and J dropped 4 bases, with 9 bases sitting between them. CDR3 length: 13 residues. CDR3 nucleotide sequence: TGTGCCAGCAGCCCGGGGGTATACAATGAGCAGTTCTTC. Amino acids: CASSPGVYNEQFF. Full variable domain (missing parts from reference TRBV7-8 and TRBJ2-1): GAGVSQSPRYKVAKRGQDVALRCDPISGHVSLFWYQQALGQGPEFLTYFQNEAQLDKSGLPSDRFFAERPEGSVSTLKIQRTQQEDSAVYLCASSPGVYNEQFFGPGTRLTVL.

This clonotype came up many times. The chain couples TRBV12-3 or TRBV12-4 to TRBJ1-1; D ambiguous. CDR3 length: 14 residues. Trimming cost V 3 bases and J 1 base, with 9 bases left between them. The CDR3, as DNA: TGTGCCAGCAGTTTTCTGGAAGGGAACACTGAAGCTTTCTTT. Its protein product is CASSFLEGNTEAFF.

This clonotype was counted between two and nine times. The chain couples TRBV15 to TRBJ2-1; TRBD2 aligns across 9 bases. V lost 10 bases, J lost 2 bases, and 15 bases stayed unmatched. The CDR3 has 17 amino acids. Germline V lookup: CDR1 LNHNV, CDR2 YYDKDF (reference sequence). This CDR3 is CASRTSDNTAPYNEQFF. CDR3 DNA: TGTGCCAGCAGGACTAGCGACAACACCGCACCCTACAATGAGCAGTTCTTC.

This clonotype was picked up many times. The chain carries TRBV5-1 and TRBJ2-2; 7 nucleotides align to TRBD2. The V segment lost 4 bases and the J segment 6 bases; nucleotides outside the gene matches: 9. This CDR3 spans 15 amino acids. Germline assignment: CDR1 SGHRS and CDR2 YFSETQ. CDR3: CASSREAGYPGELFF. CDR3 sequence (DNA): TGCGCCAGCAGCCGCGAAGCGGGGTATCCCGGGGAGCTGTTTTTT.

This clonotype was detected many times. This chain links TRBV12-3 or TRBV12-4 with TRBJ2-7, with D possibly being TRBD2 (7 bases). The CDR3 runs 14 residues. Trimming took off 3 bases at V and 4 bases at J, with 13 bases between the two ends. This CDR3 reads CASSFSGGHYEQYF. For the CDR3, the DNA is TGTGCCAGCAGTTTTTCGGGGGGCCATTACGAGCAGTACTTC.

This clonotype was observed many times. The chain uses TRBV7-2 and TRBJ2-2; D is unresolved. Germline lookup yields CDR1 SGHTA and CDR2 FQGNSA. The CDR3 length is 14 residues. The V end was cut by 2 bases, the J end by 7 bases, with 11 bases between. In DNA form, the CDR3 reads TGTGCCAGCAGCTTACTGTTCGAGAGCGGGGAGCTGTTTTTT. It encodes CASSLLFESGELFF.

This clonotype has at least ten counts. V is TRBV28 and J is TRBJ1-2; TRBD1 is a possible D gene (5 bases). Germline V lookup: CDR1 MDHEN, CDR2 SYDVKM. CDR3 size: 13 residues. V lost 3 bases to trimming and J lost 7 bases, with 12 bases between them. In nucleotides, the CDR3 is TGTGCCAGCAGTTTTGGACAATTCAGTGGCTACACCTTC. Translated, it gives CASSFGQFSGYTF.

This clonotype was detected only a few times. The gene calls are TRBV2 and TRBJ2-4, with D maybe TRBD2 (5 bases). Germline CDR1 reads SNHLY; CDR2 reads FYNNEI. The CDR3 totals 16 residues. Trimming left V 3 bases short and J 0 bases short, with 12 bases between. The CDR3 region is CASSEMAGGAKNIQYF. The CDR3 DNA sequence: TGTGCCAGCAGTGAGATGGCGGGTGGAGCCAAAAACATTCAGTACTTC. The entire variable domain, with the rest obtained from reference TRBV2 and TRBJ2-4, is as follows: EPEVTQTPSHQVTQMGQEVILRCVPISNHLYFYWYRQILGQKVEFLVSFYNNEISEKSEIFDDQFSVERPDGSNFTLKIRSTKLEDSAMYFCASSEMAGGAKNIQYFGAGTRLSVL.

This clonotype was observed many times. This rearrangement joins TRBV14 to TRBJ2-1, with D uncertain. This CDR3 spans 14 amino acids. The germline V gene encodes CDR1 SGHDN and CDR2 FVKESK. V lost 3 bases, J lost 0 bases, and 6 bases lay in between. CDR3 nucleotides: TGTGCCAGCAGCCAGCTGATCTCCTACAATGAGCAGTTCTTC. This translates into CASSQLISYNEQFF. Full variable domain (missing parts from reference TRBV14 and TRBJ2-1): EAGVTQFPSHSVIEKGQTVTLRCDPISGHDNLYWYRRVMGKEIKFLLHFVKESKQDESGMPNNRFLAERTGGTYSTLKVQPAELEDSGVYFCASSQLISYNEQFFGPGTRLTVL.

V usage is TRBV7-9 and J usage is TRBJ1-2, with D unresolved. V lost 8 bases to trimming and J lost 6 bases, with 1 base between them. CDR3 length: 8 amino acids. Germline V gene lookup returns CDR1 SEHNR and CDR2 FQNEAQ (reference sequence). CDR3 sequence: CASDGYTF. The CDR3 bases are TGTGCCAGCGATGGCTACACCTTC.

On this clonotype itself: Without the conserved terminal phenylalanine or tryptophan, this CDR3 likely stems from a read error. The rearrangement joins TRBV20-1 to TRBJ1-1; D uncertain. Per germline, CDR1 DFQATT and CDR2 SNEGSKA (reference sequence). Trimming took 0 bases from V and 5 from J, leaving 10 bases between them. The CDR3 length is 13 residues. The CDR3, as DNA: TGCAGTGCTAGAGATGAGGGAGGGACTGAAGCTTTCTCT. Its translation: CSARDEGGTEAFS.

This clonotype was counted many times. The V gene is TRBV10-1, the J gene TRBJ2-3, with TRBD2 matching 11 bases. V lost 4 bases to trimming and J lost 3 bases; unmatched junction nucleotides: 3. The CDR3 runs 15 residues. The germline gives CDR1 WNHNN, CDR2 SYGVQD (reference sequence). CDR3 sequence reads: CASSVTSGATDTQYF. The CDR3 DNA is TGCGCCAGCAGTGTGACTAGCGGGGCTACAGATACGCAGTATTTT.

This clonotype has a count of ten or more. The chain uses TRBV27 and TRBJ2-7; D possibly corresponds to TRBD2 (6 bases). CDR3 length: 14 amino acids. Trimming removed 4 bases at V and 4 bases at J, with 14 bases between. The germline V gene has CDR1 MNHEY and CDR2 SMNVEV (reference sequence). CDR3 coding DNA: TGTGCCAGCAGTTCAGCGGGTATCGTGTACGAGCAGTACTTC. This codes for CASSSAGIVYEQYF.

The table lists this clonotype with many counts. The chain employs TRBV9 and TRBJ2-3, with TRBD1 as a possible D gene (5 bases). The CDR3 is made up of 17 amino acids. Germline lookup yields CDR1 SGDLS and CDR2 YYNGEE. The V end was cut by 0 bases, the J end by 4 bases, with 18 bases between. Written as DNA, the CDR3 is TGTGCCAGCAGCGTAGCTGTAGGGGTTGAAGTGGCAGATACGCAGTATTTT. Translation: CASSVAVGVEVADTQYF.

This clonotype was counted many times. The V and J genes are TRBV12-3 or TRBV12-4 and TRBJ2-2; D unresolved. V was clipped by 3 bases and J by 0 bases, with 8 bases between them. The CDR3 consists of 15 residues. The CDR3 loop is CASSLWLSNTGELFF. CDR3 DNA sequence: TGTGCCAGCAGTTTGTGGTTATCGAACACCGGGGAGCTGTTTTTT.

This clonotype has ten or more counts. V gene TRBV3-1 combines with J gene TRBJ2-6; no clear D gene. Germline lookup yields CDR1 LGHDT and CDR2 YNNKEL (reference sequence). The V gene lost 1 base and the J gene lost 10 bases, with 8 bases spanning the gap. The CDR3 has 13 amino acids. The CDR3 is CASSQGPQNVLTF. The CDR3 DNA follows: TGTGCCAGCAGCCAAGGCCCCCAAAACGTCCTGACTTTC.

This chain joins TRBV6-5 and TRBJ2-3; unclear D gene. The length of the CDR3 is 13 residues. The germline V and J ends were trimmed by 0 bases and 7 bases, with 8 bases remaining between them. Germline lookup yields CDR1 MNHEY and CDR2 SVGAGI. In DNA form, the CDR3 reads TGTGCCAGCAGTTACTCGATGGCCTATACGCAGTATTTT. Translating it yields CASSYSMAYTQYF.

The rearrangement uses TRBV30 and TRBJ2-1; 13 nucleotides line up with TRBD2. V lost 3 bases to trimming and J lost 6 bases; unmatched junction nucleotides: 11. The V gene's germline CDR1 is GTSNPN and CDR2 SVGIG (reference sequence). The CDR3 length is 17 residues. CDR3 bases: TGTGCCTGGAGCCGGACTAGCGGGAGAGGAGGGTCCAATGAGCAGTTCTTC. It specifies CAWSRTSGRGGSNEQFF.

This clonotype occurred once. This may be a read error, as it is one base from a much larger clone. This chain connects TRBV5-6 to TRBJ2-7; D might be TRBD2 (6 bases). V gave up 2 bases and J gave up 4 bases, with 19 bases separating them. The CDR3 consists of 16 residues. The V gene's germline CDR1 is SGHDT and CDR2 YYEEEE. The CDR3 DNA is TGTGCCAGCAGCTTAGGAGGAGGACTATCGGGTTACGAGCAGTACTTC. Residues: CASSLGGGLSGYEQYF.

Only one count was recorded for this clonotype. This sequence joins TRBV7-9 and TRBJ2-5, with 8 bases identical to TRBD2. V dropped 4 bases and J dropped 4; count of bases not matched to a gene: 8. This CDR3 spans 15 amino acids. Germline V gene data show CDR1 as SEHNR and CDR2 as FQNEAQ (reference sequence). The CDR3 region has the DNA TGTGCCAGCAGCTCCGTTAGCGGGATGGGAGAGACCCAGTACTTC. Translated, it gives CASSSVSGMGETQYF.

V is TRBV12-5 and J is TRBJ2-2; TRBD2 agrees at 15 bases. V dropped 2 bases and J dropped 4; count of bases not matched to a gene: 14. CDR3 length equals 21 residues. Germline V gene sequence: CDR1 LGHNT, CDR2 FRNRAP. The CDR3 sequence is CASGLSPGLAGGPSGTGELFF. The CDR3 DNA reads TGTGCTAGTGGTTTGTCGCCGGGACTAGCGGGAGGCCCCTCGGGCACCGGGGAGCTGTTTTTT.